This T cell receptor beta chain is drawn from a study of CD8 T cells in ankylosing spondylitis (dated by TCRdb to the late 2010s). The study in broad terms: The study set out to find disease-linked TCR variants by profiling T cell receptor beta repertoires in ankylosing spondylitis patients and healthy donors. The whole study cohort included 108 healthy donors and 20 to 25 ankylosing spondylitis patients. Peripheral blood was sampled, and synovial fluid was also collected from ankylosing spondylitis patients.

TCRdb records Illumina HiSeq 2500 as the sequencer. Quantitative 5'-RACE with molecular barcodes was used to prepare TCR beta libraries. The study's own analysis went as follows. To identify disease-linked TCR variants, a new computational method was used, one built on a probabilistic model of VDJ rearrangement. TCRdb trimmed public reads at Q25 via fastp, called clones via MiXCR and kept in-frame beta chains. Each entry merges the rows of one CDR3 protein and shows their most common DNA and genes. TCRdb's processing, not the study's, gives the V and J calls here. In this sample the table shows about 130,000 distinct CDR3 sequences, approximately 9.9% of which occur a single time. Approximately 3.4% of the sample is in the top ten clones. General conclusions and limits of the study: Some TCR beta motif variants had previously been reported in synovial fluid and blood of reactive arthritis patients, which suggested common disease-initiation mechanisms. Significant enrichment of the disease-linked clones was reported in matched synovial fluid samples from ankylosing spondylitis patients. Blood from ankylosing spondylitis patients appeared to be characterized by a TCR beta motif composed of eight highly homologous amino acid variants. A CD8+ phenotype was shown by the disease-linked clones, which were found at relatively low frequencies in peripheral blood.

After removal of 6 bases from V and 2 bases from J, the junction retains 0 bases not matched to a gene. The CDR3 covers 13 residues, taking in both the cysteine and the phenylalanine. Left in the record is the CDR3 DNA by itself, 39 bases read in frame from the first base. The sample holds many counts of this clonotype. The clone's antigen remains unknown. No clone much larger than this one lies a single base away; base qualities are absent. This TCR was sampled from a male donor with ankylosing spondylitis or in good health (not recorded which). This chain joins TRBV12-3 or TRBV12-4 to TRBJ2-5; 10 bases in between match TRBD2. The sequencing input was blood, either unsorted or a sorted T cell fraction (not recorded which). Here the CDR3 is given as CASRLAGQETQYF. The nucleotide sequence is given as TGTGCCAGCAGACTAGCGGGACAAGAGACCCAGTACTTC.